A selection of T cell receptor beta chains follows, all from one sample in a study of T cell responses to AZD1222 COVID-19 vaccine. Some clones are missing from TCRdb's copy, which holds only in-frame ones; the method was immunoSEQ multiplex PCR. This sample yields some 110,000 clones, of which approximately 90% are seen a single time; 4.4% belongs to the top ten. Material: peripheral blood, obtained on day 0 of AZD1222 vaccination. These receptors all come from an adult in good health. CDR3s include the opening cysteine and the closing phenylalanine or tryptophan. Only part of the rows carry a size: once, few, many, or a class if the clone is expanded.

V | size | CDR3
TRBV5-1 | - | CASSRGQGSYEQYF
TRBV27 | - | CASSLTQDYSSYEQYF
TRBV28 | - | CASRRAPSYEQYF
TRBV7-9 | - | CASSSSGTSNEQYF
TRBV27 | - | CASIKAGGPTYTQYF
TRBV3-1/TRBV3-2 | few | CASSLKQTGDQAFF
TRBV2 | - | CASTSMNTQYF
TRBV12-3/TRBV12-4 | - | CASSFGYNSPLHF
TRBV6-1 | few | CASSEKGGLNTEAFF
TRBV6-5 | - | CASSYMTGKAGELFF
TRBV11-3 | - | CASSPDRNQPQHF
TRBV28 | - | CASRYGRGALSNQPQHF
TRBV11-2 | - | CASSPREGDYGYTF
TRBV28 | - | CASTNNWNTEAFF
TRBV7-9 | once | CASSSVTGEKLFF
TRBV7-2 | - | CASSLVGLDNIQYF
TRBV14 | - | CASSHRRTAAGSSPLHF
TRBV28 | - | CASSSLGQASYNSPLHF
TRBV10-3 | - | CAISESTGSPLHF
TRBV7-9 | - | CASSSPPGGEQFF
TRBV7-6 | - | CASSLVNLPGDTQYF
TRBV4-3 | - | CASSQDLRGIRNTIYF
TRBV9 | once | CASSVSGTSGNEQFF
TRBV19 | - | CASSDTGSTDTQYF
TRBV27 | - | CASSTYQRGEETQYF
TRBV6-1 | - | CASSEIKTDSPLHF
TRBV6-5 | - | CASTEREEYYGYTF
TRBV24-1 | - | CATSDLAASSYNSPLHF
TRBV19 | - | CAKTGGYYGYTF
TRBV27 | few | CASSLPYQYNEQFF
TRBV19 | - | CASRTGASYNSPLHF
TRBV27 | - | CASSFFVDRDRGKNTIYF
TRBV27 | once | CASSPRGQGLSYEQYF
TRBV24-1 | - | CATSDLPAGTASSYEQYF